Following are 30 T cell receptor beta chains from one sample sequenced in a study of cytomegalovirus exposure and HLA in healthy donors. This table comes from immunoSEQ multiplex PCR, and its TCRdb copy is limited to in-frame clones, with some not included. The sample gives about 150,000 clones, around 84% of which show up once; over 2% is in the top ten. Sequencing input: PBMCs. The receptor set was obtained from a human donor in good health.

The V and J genes are TRBV6-5 and TRBJ1-4, with 7 bases identical to TRBD1. The V gene's germline CDR1 is MNHEY and CDR2 SVGAGI. Trimming took 0 bases from V and 11 from J; bases not matched to a gene: 9. The CDR3 is 15 residues long. This chain's CDR3 is CASSYSGTDVRKLFF. The CDR3 DNA follows: TGTGCCAGCAGTTACTCCGGGACAGACGTGCGTAAACTGTTTTTT.

V and J are TRBV4-3 and TRBJ1-5, with 9 bases lining up with TRBD1. Looked up from germline, CDR1 is LGHNA and CDR2 is YSLEER. The CDR3 extends over 16 amino acids. Trimming at V came to 1 base and at J to 3 bases, leaving 4 bases not matched to a gene. The CDR3: CASSQADRGLNQPQHF. As DNA, the CDR3 is TGCGCCAGCAGCCAAGCGGACAGGGGACTCAATCAGCCCCAGCATTTT.

The V gene is TRBV5-1, the J gene TRBJ2-1; 10 bases are a match to TRBD2. The length of the CDR3 is 16 residues. Trimming took 0 bases from V and 2 from J; bases not matched to a gene: 2. Germline V lookup: CDR1 SGHRS, CDR2 YFSETQ. CDR3 residues: CASSLVLAGAYNEQFF. Here the CDR3 DNA reads TGCGCCAGCAGCTTGGTTCTAGCGGGAGCCTACAATGAGCAGTTCTTC.

This sequence joins TRBV29-1 and TRBJ2-3, with TRBD2 matching over 12 bases. The CDR3 loop spans 18 amino acids. V dropped 0 bases and J dropped 2; count of bases not matched to a gene: 9. The germline CDR1 and CDR2 sequences are SQVTM and ANQGSEA. DNA of the CDR3: TGCAGCGTTGAAGAAGCCTTCGGACTAGCGGGGTACACAGATACGCAGTATTTT. Translating it yields CSVEEAFGLAGYTDTQYF.

The rearrangement uses TRBV29-1 and TRBJ1-4, with D unresolved. The CDR3 length is 10 residues. Germline V lookup: CDR1 SQVTM, CDR2 ANQGSEA. Trimming shortened V by 3 bases and J by 13 bases, and 9 bases separated the two germline ends. The CDR3 sequence: CSVDSAGLFF. The CDR3 region has the DNA TGCAGCGTTGACTCGGCGGGACTGTTTTTT.

V usage is TRBV5-1 and J usage is TRBJ2-3; a weak D match, TRBD1 (6 bases). V was shortened by 4 bases and J by 6 bases, with 12 bases between the two germline ends. Germline V gene sequence: CDR1 SGHRS, CDR2 YFSETQ. The CDR3 is 13 amino acids. CDR3 sequence (DNA): TGCGCCAGCAGCCCGGGACATATGGATACGCAGTATTTT. Amino acid sequence: CASSPGHMDTQYF. Full variable domain (outside the CDR3, taken from reference TRBV5-1 and TRBJ2-3): KAGVTQTPRYLIKTRGQQVTLSCSPISGHRSVSWYQQTPGQGLQFLFEYFSETQRNKGNFPGRFSGRQFSNSRSEMNVSTLELGDSALYLCASSPGHMDTQYFGPGTRLTVL.

CDR3 DNA: TGCGCCAGCAGCTTGGCGGCAGGGTATGGCTACACCTTC. Amino acids: CASSLAAGYGYTF. This chain links TRBV5-1 with TRBJ1-2, with D possibly matching TRBD1 (5 bases). This CDR3 is built from 13 residues. Looked up from germline, CDR1 is SGHRS and CDR2 is YFSETQ. Trimming left V 0 bases short and J 5 bases short, with 8 bases between.

The chain is built from TRBV4-3 and TRBJ1-6; D not certain. The length of the CDR3 is 15 residues. CDR1 and CDR2 from the germline V gene are LGHNA and YSLEER. Trimming stripped 4 bases from V and 14 bases from J, with 21 bases between. This CDR3 is CASSRTLAGFETLHF. CDR3 DNA: TGCGCCAGCAGCCGGACTCTAGCGGGGTTCGAGACCCTCCACTTT.

The chain has TRBV28 and TRBJ2-3; no clear D gene. CDR3 size: 16 residues. Germline V gene lookup returns CDR1 MDHEN and CDR2 SYDVKM. The ends were cut back, 1 base at V and 0 bases at J, with 11 bases in the middle. CDR3 nucleotide sequence: TGTGCCAGCAGTTTATCCCCAGACTCTAGCACAGATACGCAGTATTTT. Its translation is CASSLSPDSSTDTQYF. Supplemented by reference TRBV28 and TRBJ2-3, the full variable domain reads DVKVTQSSRYLVKRTGEKVFLECVQDMDHENMFWYRQDPGLGLRLIYFSYDVKMKEKGDIPEGYSVSREKKERFSLILESASTNQTSMYLCASSLSPDSSTDTQYFGPGTRLTVL.

This clone was detected only a few times. J is TRBJ2-2 and V is TRBV4-2; D remains ambiguous. The length of the CDR3 is 13 residues. Trimming removed 3 bases from V and 4 bases from J, with 6 bases in between. Germline V gene data show CDR1 as LGHNA and CDR2 as YNFKEQ. The CDR3 loop is CASSQSGTGELFF. The DNA of the CDR3 is TGTGCCAGCAGCCAGTCAGGCACCGGGGAGCTGTTTTTT.

The rearrangement joins TRBV7-8 to TRBJ1-1, with 8 positions matching TRBD1. The V segment lost 5 bases and the J segment 1 base; nucleotides outside the gene matches: 15. This CDR3 comprises 18 residues. Germline lookup yields CDR1 SGHVS and CDR2 FQNEAQ. CDR3 region: CASSPRGWAGTGNTEAFF. CDR3 in DNA: TGTGCCAGCAGCCCCCGGGGATGGGCAGGGACAGGGAACACTGAAGCTTTCTTT.

CDR3 loop: CASSEGRARNEQYF. CDR3 nucleotides: TGTGCCAGCAGTGAAGGCAGGGCGAGGAACGAGCAGTACTTC. This rearrangement joins TRBV2 to TRBJ2-7, with D perhaps TRBD1 (5 bases). CDR1 and CDR2 from the germline V gene are SNHLY and FYNNEI. The CDR3 runs 14 residues. With 1 base removed from V and 5 bases from J, the gap between germline ends came to 12 bases.

CDR3: CASSLRDLPRTGIYEQYF. The CDR3 DNA is TGTGCCAGCAGCTTGAGGGATCTCCCCAGGACAGGCATCTACGAGCAGTACTTC. The chain employs TRBV5-4 and TRBJ2-7; 7 bases fit TRBD1. CDR1 is SGHNT, CDR2 YYREEE, per germline (reference sequence). This CDR3 is built from 18 residues. The J segment lost 3 bases and the V segment lost 1 base, leaving 16 bases of the junction unmatched.

V gene TRBV7-2 combines with J gene TRBJ1-3; weak D call: TRBD1 (6 bases). Germline V gene data show CDR1 as SGHTA and CDR2 as FQGNSA. This CDR3 comprises 14 residues. V lost 5 bases, J lost 4 bases, and 12 bases lay in between. The CDR3: CASSPGTYGNTIYF. CDR3 nucleotide sequence: TGTGCCAGCAGCCCAGGGACATACGGAAACACCATATATTTT.

This clone was counted only a few times. The J gene is TRBJ2-5, the V gene TRBV9; D is undetermined. V dropped 3 bases and J dropped 2 bases, with 11 bases sitting between them. This CDR3 is built from 14 residues. In germline, CDR1 is SGDLS, CDR2 YYNGEE. The CDR3 nucleotides are TGTGCCAGCAGCGCCGGCGCAGGACAAGAGACCCAGTACTTC. This encodes CASSAGAGQETQYF.

The chain has TRBV6-6 and TRBJ2-2; D might be TRBD2 (6 bases). This CDR3 comprises 15 residues. CDR1 and CDR2 (germline): MNHNY, SVGAGI (reference sequence). V was pared by 4 bases and J by 5 bases, with 14 bases between. This CDR3 reads CASSLRERTTGELFF. CDR3 sequence (DNA): TGTGCCAGCAGTTTACGGGAGAGAACAACCGGGGAGCTGTTTTTT.

The genes are TRBV13 and TRBJ1-5; D is undetermined. Germline loops: CDR1 PRHDT, CDR2 FYEKMQ (reference sequence). This CDR3 has 13 amino acids. V was trimmed by 5 bases and J by 8 bases, leaving 13 bases between them. The DNA of the CDR3 is TGTGCCAGCAGCCGCTTCTCCCAGGAGCCCCAGCATTTT. Translation gives CASSRFSQEPQHF.

The J gene is TRBJ2-1, the V gene TRBV28; D possibly corresponds to TRBD1 (5 bases). The CDR3 sequence is 15 residues long. Germline V gene sequence: CDR1 MDHEN, CDR2 SYDVKM. V was shortened by 4 bases and J by 4 bases, with 14 bases between the two germline ends. The CDR3 loop is CASSSQGLDYNEQFF. In DNA, the CDR3 is TGTGCCAGCAGTTCCCAGGGATTAGATTACAATGAGCAGTTCTTC. The full variable domain, its missing parts supplied by reference TRBV28 and TRBJ2-1, is DVKVTQSSRYLVKRTGEKVFLECVQDMDHENMFWYRQDPGLGLRLIYFSYDVKMKEKGDIPEGYSVSREKKERFSLILESASTNQTSMYLCASSSQGLDYNEQFFGPGTRLTVL.

The chain recombines TRBV2 with TRBJ2-1; 7 nucleotides agree with TRBD1. The CDR3 is made up of 12 amino acids. Germline CDR1 reads SNHLY; CDR2 reads FYNNEI. J gave up 4 bases and V 9 bases, and 3 bases lay outside the gene matches. The CDR3 DNA reads TGTGCCAGACAGGGGAGATACAATGAGCAGTTCTTC. The encoded protein is CARQGRYNEQFF.

The rearrangement joins TRBV5-6 to TRBJ2-5; D possibly corresponds to TRBD2 (5 bases). This CDR3 has 17 amino acids. V was clipped by 4 bases and J by 2 bases, with 21 bases between them. Germline values: CDR1 SGHDT, CDR2 YYEEEE. CDR3 residues: CASSTREASLGQETQYF. CDR3 sequence (DNA): TGTGCCAGCAGCACTAGAGAGGCCAGTCTGGGGCAAGAGACCCAGTACTTC.

Written as DNA, the CDR3 is TGCAGCCAAACAGGGGCAAATAATAGCAATCAGCCCCAGCATTTT. As protein: CSQTGANNSNQPQHF. The V call is TRBV29-1, the J call TRBJ1-5; 7 nucleotides agree with TRBD1. This CDR3 is built from 15 residues. The trim removed 8 bases at V and 0 bases at J, leaving 10 bases unmatched. Germline loops: CDR1 SQVTM, CDR2 ANQGSEA.

This clone occurred a few times. The chain uses TRBV30 and TRBJ2-7; D gene unclear. The germline V and J ends were trimmed by 1 base and 1 base, with 8 bases remaining between them. Germline CDR1 is GTSNPN and CDR2 is SVGIG (reference sequence). The CDR3 consists of 13 residues. CDR3 coding DNA: TGTGCCTGGAGTGACCGCGGATCCTACGAGCAGTACTTC. Residues: CAWSDRGSYEQYF.

The genes are TRBV5-4 and TRBJ2-1, with 11 bases that match TRBD2. The germline gives CDR1 SGHNT, CDR2 YYREEE (reference sequence). The junction had 14 bases not matched to a gene; V was cut back by 2 bases and J by 1 base. The CDR3 contains 20 residues. The CDR3 region has the DNA TGTGCCAGCAGCTTATCGGCTAGCGGGAGGATTGGTGGGTCCTACAATGAGCAGTTCTTC. Translated, it gives CASSLSASGRIGGSYNEQFF.

The chain recombines TRBV9 with TRBJ2-3; TRBD2 matches 8 bases. Trimming took 0 bases from V and 4 from J; bases not matched to a gene: 4. Germline loops: CDR1 SGDLS, CDR2 YYNGEE. CDR3 length: 15 residues. As DNA, the CDR3 is TGTGCCAGCAGCGTAGCGGGAGGGCCCTCAGATACGCAGTATTTT. It codes for CASSVAGGPSDTQYF.

The chain joins TRBV5-1 to TRBJ1-2, with a weak D call TRBD1 (5 bases). Germline CDR1 SGHRS, CDR2 YFSETQ. V dropped 1 base and J dropped 5 bases, with 9 bases sitting between them. The CDR3 is 13 residues long. In DNA, the CDR3 is TGCGCCAGCAGCTTGTTAGGGGATTATGGCTACACCTTC. Its protein is CASSLLGDYGYTF.

This chain joins TRBV27 and TRBJ2-1; 10 nucleotides align to TRBD2. V gave up 6 bases and J gave up 9 bases; unmatched junction bases: 11. This CDR3 contains 15 residues. The V gene's germline CDR1 is MNHEY and CDR2 SMNVEV (reference sequence). The chain's CDR3 is CASRPVPQREGEQFF. For the CDR3, the DNA is TGTGCCAGCAGGCCCGTCCCCCAGCGGGAGGGTGAGCAGTTCTTC.

The CDR3 DNA follows: TGTGCCAGCAGTGACTCAGCGGGAGGGCCGACAGATACGCAGTATTTT. Its protein product is CASSDSAGGPTDTQYF. The chain recombines TRBV6-4 with TRBJ2-3; 10 nucleotides line up with TRBD2. Trimming at V came to 0 bases and at J to 3 bases, leaving 3 bases not matched to a gene. CDR1 is MRHNA, CDR2 SNTAGT, per germline. CDR3 length: 16 amino acids.

This chain links TRBV30 with TRBJ1-1, with D possibly matching TRBD1 (6 bases). The CDR3 is 12 amino acids. The germline V and J ends were trimmed by 5 bases and 0 bases, with 7 bases remaining between them. Per the germline V gene, CDR1 is GTSNPN and CDR2 is SVGIG (reference sequence). DNA of the CDR3: TGTGCCTGGGGACAGATGAACACTGAAGCTTTCTTT. Protein sequence: CAWGQMNTEAFF. The variable domain in full, with the rest retrieved from reference TRBV30 and TRBJ1-1, is SQTIHQWPATLVQPVGSPLSLECTVEGTSNPNLYWYRQAAGRGLQLLFYSVGIGQISSEVPQNLSASRPQDRQFILSSKKLLLSDSGFYLCAWGQMNTEAFFGQGTRLTVV.

The V and J genes are TRBV6-6 and TRBJ1-3; tentative D call: TRBD1 (6 bases). The CDR3 is made up of 14 amino acids. CDR1 is MNHNY and CDR2 is SVGAGI in the germline V gene (reference sequence). The V end lost 5 bases, the J end lost 3 bases, and 11 bases lay between the germline ends. The CDR3 protein is CASSLSGVGNTIYF. The CDR3 bases are TGTGCCAGCAGTCTATCAGGGGTTGGAAACACCATATATTTT.

The gene calls are TRBV30 and TRBJ2-7; possible D gene TRBD2, 5 bases. Trimming stripped 8 bases from V and 7 bases from J, with 21 bases between. CDR3 length equals 13 residues. Per the germline V gene, CDR1 is GTSNPN and CDR2 is SVGIG (reference sequence). The CDR3 DNA is TGTGCCACCTCGCTCCGGGATTCGGGGGAGCAGTACTTC. It encodes CATSLRDSGEQYF.